These T cell receptor beta chains were read from a single sample in a study of blood T cell repertoires in COVID-19. Data came from immunoSEQ multiplex PCR; TCRdb stores just in-frame clones and leaves some out. The sample shows roughly 68,000 clones, about 85% of them seen only once. Sequenced sample: peripheral blood. All receptors come from a woman between 45 and 60 years old with COVID-19, enrolled during active disease. The CDR3 runs from the conserved cysteine through the conserved F or W. Fields, in order: J gene, D gene, V gene, clone size, CDR3 DNA, CDR3 protein. The D gene is left open where the match is weak. The size of a clone is reported for some rows only, either as once, few or many, or as a class for expanded clones.

J gene: TRBJ2-1; D gene: .; V gene: TRBV5-1; clone size: .; CDR3 DNA: TGCGCCAGCAGCCGGGGGTTTGGCCTAGCTGTCTACAATGAGCAGTTCTTC; CDR3 protein: CASSRGFGLAVYNEQFF
J gene: TRBJ2-1; D gene: .; V gene: TRBV7-8; clone size: once; CDR3 DNA: TGTGCCAGCAGCTCGACCCCACTGACCCTCGGGGAGCAGTTCTTC; CDR3 protein: CASSSTPLTLGEQFF
J gene: TRBJ1-5; D gene: .; V gene: TRBV3-1/TRBV3-2; clone size: .; CDR3 DNA: TGTGCCAGCAGCCAAGGTGCGTCAGGTAATCAGCCCCAGCATTTT; CDR3 protein: CASSQGASGNQPQHF
J gene: TRBJ2-7; D gene: TRBD2; V gene: TRBV6-5; clone size: .; CDR3 DNA: TGTGCCAGCAGTTACTCGCTAGCGGGTCCCTCCTACGAGCAGTACTTC; CDR3 protein: CASSYSLAGPSYEQYF
J gene: TRBJ2-2; D gene: .; V gene: TRBV6-5; clone size: once; CDR3 DNA: TGTGCCAGCAGCCGAGACAGGATCACCGGGGAGCTGTTTTTT; CDR3 protein: CASSRDRITGELFF
J gene: TRBJ1-4; D gene: .; V gene: TRBV20-1; clone size: once; CDR3 DNA: TGCAGTGCTCCGGACAGTGAAAAACTGTTTTTT; CDR3 protein: CSAPDSEKLFF
J gene: TRBJ2-5; D gene: .; V gene: TRBV15; clone size: .; CDR3 DNA: TGTGCCACCAGCATCCGGACAGTCGGGGAGACCCAGTACTTC; CDR3 protein: CATSIRTVGETQYF
J gene: TRBJ1-1; D gene: .; V gene: TRBV30; clone size: .; CDR3 DNA: TGTGCCTGGAACGCAGGGTTGCTCCGGGACGGGGGGAAGGTTGAAGCTTTCTTT; CDR3 protein: CAWNAGLLRDGGKVEAFF
J gene: TRBJ1-5; D gene: TRBD1; V gene: TRBV18; clone size: .; CDR3 DNA: TGTGCCAGCTCATCGACAGGGGACCAGCCCCAGCATTTT; CDR3 protein: CASSSTGDQPQHF
J gene: TRBJ2-1; D gene: .; V gene: TRBV18; clone size: few; CDR3 DNA: TGTGCCAGCTCACCTACGGTAAATGAGCAGTTCTTC; CDR3 protein: CASSPTVNEQFF
J gene: TRBJ2-3; D gene: TRBD2; V gene: TRBV6-5; clone size: few; CDR3 DNA: TGTGCCAGCAGGGTAGCGGGAGGGAACACAGATACGCAGTATTTT; CDR3 protein: CASRVAGGNTDTQYF
J gene: TRBJ2-5; D gene: TRBD2; V gene: TRBV6-2/TRBV6-3; clone size: .; CDR3 DNA: TGTGCCAGCAGTTACCGGAGTAGCGGGAATGGAGAGACCCAGTACTTC; CDR3 protein: CASSYRSSGNGETQYF
J gene: TRBJ2-1; D gene: TRBD2; V gene: TRBV7-6; clone size: once; CDR3 DNA: TGTGCCAGCAGCTCCCCTAGACTAGCGGGAGCGGGTGAGCAGTTCTTC; CDR3 protein: CASSSPRLAGAGEQFF
J gene: TRBJ2-3; D gene: .; V gene: TRBV5-4; clone size: .; CDR3 DNA: TGTGCCAGCAGCTTGGTAGCAACAGATACGCAGTATTTT; CDR3 protein: CASSLVATDTQYF
J gene: TRBJ1-6; D gene: .; V gene: TRBV7-2; clone size: .; CDR3 DNA: TGTGCCAGCAGCTTAGAGGCAGGGTATAATTCACCCCTCCACTTT; CDR3 protein: CASSLEAGYNSPLHF
J gene: TRBJ2-1; D gene: .; V gene: TRBV28; clone size: .; CDR3 DNA: TGTGCCAGCAAGGCGGGGCCAGGTAGGGGTACGGAGCAGTTCTTC; CDR3 protein: CASKAGPGRGTEQFF
J gene: TRBJ2-2; D gene: .; V gene: TRBV10-3; clone size: .; CDR3 DNA: TGTGCCATCAGTGCTACCCCGACCGGGGAGCTGTTTTTT; CDR3 protein: CAISATPTGELFF
J gene: TRBJ2-2; D gene: .; V gene: TRBV4-3; clone size: .; CDR3 DNA: TGCGCCAGCAGCCAAATAACAGGGAGAATGGTCGGGGAGCTGTTTTTT; CDR3 protein: CASSQITGRMVGELFF
J gene: TRBJ2-1; D gene: .; V gene: TRBV4-1; clone size: .; CDR3 DNA: TGCGCCAGCAGTCCGAGCGGGTCTTACAATGAGCAGTTCTTC; CDR3 protein: CASSPSGSYNEQFF
J gene: TRBJ2-1; D gene: TRBD2; V gene: TRBV28; clone size: .; CDR3 DNA: TGTGCCAGCAGTTTGGCGGGAGGTCTTATCAATGAGCAGTTCTTC; CDR3 protein: CASSLAGGLINEQFF
J gene: TRBJ1-2; D gene: .; V gene: TRBV6-5; clone size: .; CDR3 DNA: TGTGCCAGCAGTTACTTCCCACAAGTTAACTATGGCTACACCTTC; CDR3 protein: CASSYFPQVNYGYTF
J gene: TRBJ1-4; D gene: .; V gene: TRBV9; clone size: .; CDR3 DNA: TGTGCCAGCAGCGTAGGCGGTGTTGGAGCTGAAAAACTGTTTTTT; CDR3 protein: CASSVGGVGAEKLFF
J gene: TRBJ2-7; D gene: TRBD1; V gene: TRBV3-1/TRBV3-2; clone size: .; CDR3 DNA: TGTGCCAGCAGCCATGAGGAGCGCACAGGGGCCCACGAGCAGTACTTC; CDR3 protein: CASSHEERTGAHEQYF
J gene: TRBJ1-5; D gene: .; V gene: TRBV12-5; clone size: .; CDR3 DNA: TGTGCTAGTGGTTTGGTACCGGCAGGGAAAAGCAATCAGCCCCAGCATTTT; CDR3 protein: CASGLVPAGKSNQPQHF
J gene: TRBJ2-3; D gene: TRBD2; V gene: TRBV11-1; clone size: .; CDR3 DNA: TGTGCCAGCAGCTTTGCTAGCGGATCCACAGATACGCAGTATTTT; CDR3 protein: CASSFASGSTDTQYF
J gene: TRBJ2-7; D gene: .; V gene: TRBV6-5; clone size: .; CDR3 DNA: TGTGCCAGCAGTTACTCGAGGGCGGGCCCCTACGAGCAGTACTTC; CDR3 protein: CASSYSRAGPYEQYF
J gene: TRBJ1-1; D gene: .; V gene: TRBV7-9; clone size: .; CDR3 DNA: TGTGCCAGCAGCGCGGGACCACCAAGCACTGAAGCTTTCTTT; CDR3 protein: CASSAGPPSTEAFF
J gene: TRBJ2-7; D gene: .; V gene: TRBV28; clone size: .; CDR3 DNA: TGTGCCAGCAGCCGGACCCCGAGGGGAGGAGAGCAGTACTTC; CDR3 protein: CASSRTPRGGEQYF
J gene: TRBJ1-4; D gene: .; V gene: TRBV7-9; clone size: medium-sized; CDR3 DNA: TGTGCCAGCAGCCTACTTACAACTAATGAAAAACTGTTTTTT; CDR3 protein: CASSLLTTNEKLFF
J gene: TRBJ2-7; D gene: .; V gene: TRBV11-2; clone size: .; CDR3 DNA: TGTGCCAGCAGCTTCACAGGTTCGGGCGGCGAGCAGTACTTC; CDR3 protein: CASSFTGSGGEQYF
J gene: TRBJ1-5; D gene: .; V gene: TRBV12-3/TRBV12-4; clone size: .; CDR3 DNA: TGTGCCAGCAACGGAGGGAATCAGCCCCAGCATTTT; CDR3 protein: CASNGGNQPQHF
J gene: TRBJ1-1; D gene: .; V gene: TRBV7-9; clone size: .; CDR3 DNA: TGTGCCAGCAGCTTAGGAGGATACCTCGCCCCTGAAGCTTTCTTT; CDR3 protein: CASSLGGYLAPEAFF
J gene: TRBJ1-5; D gene: .; V gene: TRBV10-1; clone size: .; CDR3 DNA: TGCGCCAGCAGTCCAGGGGACGATCAGCCCCAGCATTTT; CDR3 protein: CASSPGDDQPQHF
J gene: TRBJ2-1; D gene: .; V gene: TRBV15; clone size: .; CDR3 DNA: TGTGCCACCAGAGGGAACGGGGAGGCCTACAATGAGCAGTTCTTC; CDR3 protein: CATRGNGEAYNEQFF
J gene: TRBJ2-1; D gene: .; V gene: TRBV5-5; clone size: .; CDR3 DNA: TGTGCCAGCAGCCGTAGAGTTTTGTCCTACAATGAGCAGTTCTTC; CDR3 protein: CASSRRVLSYNEQFF
J gene: TRBJ1-5; D gene: .; V gene: TRBV3-1/TRBV3-2; clone size: .; CDR3 DNA: TGTGCCAGCAGCCAAGTGTCCGGTAGCAATCAGCCCCAGCATTTT; CDR3 protein: CASSQVSGSNQPQHF
J gene: TRBJ2-7; D gene: TRBD2; V gene: TRBV2; clone size: .; CDR3 DNA: TGTGCCAGCAGTGTCTCCGGGAGGGGCGAGCAGTACTTC; CDR3 protein: CASSVSGRGEQYF
J gene: TRBJ2-1; D gene: .; V gene: TRBV28; clone size: .; CDR3 DNA: TGTGCCAGCAGCTACAGGGTCTACAATGAGCAGTTCTTC; CDR3 protein: CASSYRVYNEQFF
J gene: TRBJ2-1; D gene: TRBD2; V gene: TRBV4-3; clone size: .; CDR3 DNA: TGCGCCAGCAGCCAAGGAGAGGGACTATGGCGATACAATGAGCAGTTCTTC; CDR3 protein: CASSQGEGLWRYNEQFF
J gene: TRBJ1-3; D gene: .; V gene: TRBV5-1; clone size: .; CDR3 DNA: TGCGCCAGCAGCTTGAAGGGGCTGTTGTTTGCGGGATCCTCTGGAAACACCATATATTTT; CDR3 protein: CASSLKGLLFAGSSGNTIYF
J gene: TRBJ2-5; D gene: TRBD2; V gene: TRBV6-5; clone size: .; CDR3 DNA: TGTGCCACGGCTTTAAGCGGGAGGAACCAAGAGACCCAGTACTTC; CDR3 protein: CATALSGRNQETQYF
J gene: TRBJ2-5; D gene: TRBD2; V gene: TRBV6-5; clone size: .; CDR3 DNA: TGTGCCAGCAGTTACTCCTTACTAGCGGGAGAGACCCAGTACTTC; CDR3 protein: CASSYSLLAGETQYF
J gene: TRBJ1-1; D gene: .; V gene: TRBV7-3; clone size: .; CDR3 DNA: TGTGCCAGCAGCTTAGATGAAGCAGGGAACACTGAAGCTTTCTTT; CDR3 protein: CASSLDEAGNTEAFF